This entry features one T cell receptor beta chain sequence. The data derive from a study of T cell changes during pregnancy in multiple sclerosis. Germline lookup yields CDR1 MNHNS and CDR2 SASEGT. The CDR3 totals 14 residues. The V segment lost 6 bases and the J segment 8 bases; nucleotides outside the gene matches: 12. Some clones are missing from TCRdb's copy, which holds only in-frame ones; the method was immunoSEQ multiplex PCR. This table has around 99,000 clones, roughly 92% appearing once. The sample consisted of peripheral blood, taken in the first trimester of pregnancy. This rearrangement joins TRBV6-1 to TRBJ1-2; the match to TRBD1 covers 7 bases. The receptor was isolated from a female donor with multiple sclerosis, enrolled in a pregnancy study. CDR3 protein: CASRAGGQTGGYTF. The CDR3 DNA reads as TGTGCCAGCAGGGCAGGGGGACAGACGGGGGGCTACACCTTC.